This paragraph reports one TCR beta chain. What it binds is not known. This entry comes from a study of OX40 agonist ivuxolimab in advanced cancers. Study-wide context: Prior therapy, whether anti-PD-1, anti-PD-L1 or anti-CTLA-4, was allowed, and roughly 41% had some.

Repertoires were generated with immunoSEQ multiplex PCR, while TCRdb's copy carries only in-frame clones and drops some. This sample has roughly 40,000 clones, with roughly 88% found just once. General observations from the study: On average, CD8+ T cells showed a greater number of expanded clones than CD4+.

V was trimmed by 5 bases and J by 8 bases, leaving 12 bases between them. CDR3 length: 13 amino acids. The germline CDR1 and CDR2 sequences are MNHEY and SMNVEV (reference sequence). The sequence was obtained from an adult with an advanced solid tumor such as melanoma, head and neck, liver or kidney cancer. The sample consisted of CD4+ or CD8+ T cells sorted from blood, taken in a trial of the OX40 agonist ivuxolimab. This chain connects TRBV27 to TRBJ1-4; D is perhaps TRBD1 (5 bases). The CDR3 DNA is TGTGCCAGCAGTCGGGGGGTAGTGGAAAAACTGTTTTTT. It is translated as CASSRGVVEKLFF.